Each of the 21 T cell receptor beta chains below was sequenced from the same sample in a study of shared clonotypes between healthy human individuals. Clones were sequenced by immunoSEQ multiplex PCR, and TCRdb holds only the in-frame ones, with some missing. The sample yields some 1,100,000 clones, 75% to 80% seen once. The specimen was memory CD4+ T cells from PBMCs. Subset described: CD45RA-negative fraction. These receptors were taken from a man between 18 and 35 years old in good health. Some clones in this sample may be carry-over from other donors' samples.

In regard to this clone: This same CDR3 is encoded by further DNA sequences in the sample. The chain couples TRBV18 to TRBJ2-7, with D possibly TRBD1 on 6 matching bases. Per germline, CDR1 KGHSH and CDR2 LQKENI. CDR3 length equals 13 residues. V lost 6 bases and J lost 3, with 12 bases in between. Here the CDR3 reads CASSPGQNYEQYF. As DNA, the CDR3 is TGTGCCAGCTCGCCTGGACAGAACTACGAGCAGTACTTC.

The J gene is TRBJ2-3, the V gene TRBV6-1; TRBD2 matches 8 bases. This CDR3 is built from 15 residues. CDR1 and CDR2 (germline): MNHNS, SASEGT. V gave up 3 bases and J gave up 5 bases; unmatched junction bases: 7. CDR3 DNA sequence: TGTGCCAGCAGTGAGACGAGAGCGGGAGTAGATACGCAGTATTTT. It encodes CASSETRAGVDTQYF.

Of note for this clone: Other DNA sequences from this sample encode an identical CDR3 as well. This rearrangement joins TRBV18 to TRBJ2-5; D is possibly TRBD1 or TRBD2 (5 bases each). The CDR3 length is 13 residues. V was shortened by 3 bases and J by 4 bases, with 9 bases between the two germline ends. Germline-derived CDR1 and CDR2 are KGHSH and LQKENI. The CDR3 sequence is CASSPPGRETQYF. The CDR3, as DNA: TGTGCCAGCTCACCCCCAGGGAGAGAGACCCAGTACTTC.

V and J are TRBV7-6 and TRBJ1-2; D is uncertain. The CDR3 contains 13 residues. Germline V gene data show CDR1 as SGHVS and CDR2 as FNYEAQ. V was cut by 5 bases and J by 11 bases, with 18 bases left in between. CDR3 region: CASSQDSRAEYTF. CDR3 sequence (DNA): TGTGCCAGCAGCCAAGACTCCCGGGCAGAGTACACCTTC.

The chain recombines TRBV5-5 with TRBJ1-2, with D unclear. Germline CDR1 and CDR2: SGHKS and YYEKEE (reference sequence). Trimming took 8 bases from V and 4 from J, leaving 21 bases between them. The CDR3 consists of 15 residues. The CDR3 DNA reads TGTGCCAGTTTCCGACCCGAAACCTCGGGCTATGGCTACACCTTC. Protein sequence: CASFRPETSGYGYTF.

This clone has only a few counts. This chain joins TRBV30 and TRBJ2-5, with 7 bases that match TRBD1. The better agreement between TRBJ2-7 and the DNA end casts doubt on the J call. The V gene's germline CDR1 is GTSNPN and CDR2 SVGIG (reference sequence). This CDR3 contains 15 residues. CDR3 region: CAWSVQGLESYEQYF. CDR3 bases: TGTGCCTGGAGTGTACAGGGGCTAGAATCCTACGAGCAGTACTTC.

As regards this clone: Other DNA sequences in the sample encode the same CDR3. The gene calls are TRBV30 and TRBJ2-5; maybe TRBD2 (5 bases). The V gene's germline CDR1 is GTSNPN and CDR2 SVGIG (reference sequence). The CDR3 covers 13 residues. The ends were cut back, 3 bases at V and 5 bases at J, with 13 bases in the middle. DNA of the CDR3: TGTGCCTGGAGCTTCGGCGGGCGGGAGACCCAGTACTTC. This translates into CAWSFGGRETQYF.

This clone was counted only a few times. V gene TRBV30 combines with J gene TRBJ1-1; D is unresolved. In germline, CDR1 is GTSNPN, CDR2 SVGIG (reference sequence). This CDR3 is built from 13 residues. Between the trimmed V and J ends, which lost 4 bases and 1 base, there was a span of 10 bases. CDR3 sequence reads: CAWISRRNTEAFF. CDR3 in DNA: TGTGCCTGGATATCACGGAGGAACACTGAAGCTTTCTTT.

This clone has just one count. The chain recombines TRBV7-3 with TRBJ2-7; 11 nucleotides line up with TRBD2. The CDR3 runs to 15 residues. Germline CDR1 is SGHTA and CDR2 is FQGTGA. With 2 bases clipped from V and 4 bases from J, the junction kept 4 bases outside the gene matches. The CDR3: CASSLGASGGYEQYF. The CDR3 region has the DNA TGTGCCAGCAGCTTAGGGGCTAGCGGGGGGTACGAGCAGTACTTC.

This clone was observed a single time. The chain employs TRBV7-3 and TRBJ2-2; D may be TRBD1 (5 bases). Trimming left V 4 bases short and J 4 bases short, with 16 bases between. The CDR3 is 16 residues long. The germline gives CDR1 SGHTA, CDR2 FQGTGA. The CDR3 region is CASSSDPGHVTGELFF. The CDR3 bases are TGTGCCAGCAGCTCAGACCCCGGACACGTCACCGGGGAGCTGTTTTTT. Full variable domain (missing parts from reference TRBV7-3 and TRBJ2-2): GAGVSQTPSNKVTEKGKYVELRCDPISGHTALYWYRQSLGQGPEFLIYFQGTGAADDSGLPNDRFFAVRPEGSVSTLKIQRTERGDSAVYLCASSSDPGHVTGELFFGEGSRLTVL.

V is TRBV10-3 and J is TRBJ2-1, with TRBD1 identical over 7 bases. CDR1 is ENHRY, CDR2 SYGVKD, per germline. The length of the CDR3 is 16 residues. Losses at the gene ends were 0 bases for V and 3 bases for J; bases not matched to a gene: 5. The CDR3 here is CAISESQGVNYNEQFF. The CDR3 bases are TGTGCCATCAGTGAGTCCCAGGGGGTCAACTACAATGAGCAGTTCTTC.

This clone occurred once. V and J are TRBV28 and TRBJ2-1; D remains unclear. Germline V gene sequence: CDR1 MDHEN, CDR2 SYDVKM. The CDR3 extends over 16 amino acids. Deletions cut 6 bases from V and 0 bases from J, with 15 bases between. CDR3 amino acids: CASRYSRTASYNEQFF. CDR3 sequence (DNA): TGTGCCAGCAGGTACTCTAGGACGGCCTCCTACAATGAGCAGTTCTTC.

The V gene is TRBV29-1, the J gene TRBJ2-3; D may be TRBD2 (7 bases). This CDR3 has 13 residues. V was trimmed by 3 bases and J by 5 bases, leaving 12 bases between them. Germline lookup yields CDR1 SQVTM and CDR2 ANQGSEA. CDR3 bases: TGCAGCGTTGACCGGGGGGCGAGAGATACGCAGTATTTT. Protein sequence: CSVDRGARDTQYF.

This sequence joins TRBV11-2 and TRBJ1-4, with unresolved D. V lost 0 bases and J 7 bases, leaving 15 bases between the germline ends. Germline CDR1 reads SGHAT; CDR2 reads FQNNGV. This CDR3 is built from 16 residues. CDR3 nucleotides: TGTGCCAGCAGCTTAGATTCCCCCCTTGAGGGTGAAAAACTGTTTTTT. Protein sequence: CASSLDSPLEGEKLFF.

The chain recombines TRBV30 with TRBJ2-5; perhaps D is TRBD1 or TRBD2 (5 bases each). The germline V gene encodes CDR1 GTSNPN and CDR2 SVGIG (reference sequence). Between the trimmed V and J ends, which lost 0 bases and 2 bases, there was a span of 13 bases. This CDR3 spans 15 amino acids. DNA for the CDR3: TGTGCCTGGAGTGTACAAAGAGGGGTTCAAGAGACCCAGTACTTC. This encodes CAWSVQRGVQETQYF.

This chain uses TRBV10-3 with TRBJ2-3, with D possibly matching TRBD1 (5 bases). The CDR3 covers 14 residues. Trimming stripped 6 bases from V and 2 bases from J, with 12 bases between. CDR1 and CDR2 from the germline V gene are ENHRY and SYGVKD. CDR3 nucleotide sequence: TGTGCCATCAGGATGGACACCTTCACAGATACGCAGTATTTT. Translation: CAIRMDTFTDTQYF.

The J gene is TRBJ1-1, the V gene TRBV5-1, with unresolved D. There are 14 residues in the CDR3. Trimming removed 3 bases at V and 1 base at J, with 10 bases between. The germline CDR1 and CDR2 sequences are SGHRS and YFSETQ. DNA for the CDR3: TGCGCCAGCAGCTCTCACGGGCCGAACACTGAAGCTTTCTTT. Translated: CASSSHGPNTEAFF.

Note on this clone: This sample includes further DNA sequences coding for the same CDR3. CDR3 bases: TGTGCCTGGAGTGTAGGGGCGGGGACCTACGAGCAGTACTTC. Translating it yields CAWSVGAGTYEQYF. This chain links TRBV30 with TRBJ2-7; D perhaps matches TRBD2 (6 bases). The ends were cut back, 0 bases at V and 2 bases at J, with 11 bases in the middle. Per the germline V gene, CDR1 is GTSNPN and CDR2 is SVGIG (reference sequence). This CDR3 region has 14 residues. Full variable domain (remainder filled in from reference TRBV30 and TRBJ2-7): SQTIHQWPATLVQPVGSPLSLECTVEGTSNPNLYWYRQAAGRGLQLLFYSVGIGQISSEVPQNLSASRPQDRQFILSSKKLLLSDSGFYLCAWSVGAGTYEQYFGPGTRLTVT.

This clone was recorded only once. The junction shows a germline mismatch at one end, possibly a read error. The chain carries TRBV27 and TRBJ2-3; D possibly corresponds to TRBD2 (6 bases). The CDR3 runs 11 residues. Germline V CDR1 and CDR2: MNHEY, SMNVEV (reference sequence). CDR3 amino acids: CASSLPGLPIF. The CDR3 DNA reads as TGTGCCAGCAGTTTACCGGGACTCCCCATTTTT.

This sequence joins TRBV7-8 and TRBJ2-3, with 9 nucleotides matching TRBD1. This CDR3 has 16 residues. Unmatched junction bases numbered 8, after V lost 3 bases and J lost 4 bases. Looked up from germline, CDR1 is SGHVS and CDR2 is FQNEAQ. The CDR3 nucleotides are TGTGCCAGCAGCTTTCGATACAGGGGGCTTGCAGATACGCAGTATTTT. This encodes CASSFRYRGLADTQYF.

In this sample, this clone turned up once. This sequence joins TRBV4-2 and TRBJ2-7, with D possibly matching TRBD2 (5 bases). Trimming took off 5 bases at V and 3 bases at J, with 14 bases between the two ends. The CDR3 has 14 residues. Germline V gene lookup returns CDR1 LGHNA and CDR2 YNFKEQ. The CDR3 bases are TGTGCCAGCAGCGGACTCCCCTCTAGCTACGAGCAGTACTTC. This sequence encodes CASSGLPSSYEQYF.